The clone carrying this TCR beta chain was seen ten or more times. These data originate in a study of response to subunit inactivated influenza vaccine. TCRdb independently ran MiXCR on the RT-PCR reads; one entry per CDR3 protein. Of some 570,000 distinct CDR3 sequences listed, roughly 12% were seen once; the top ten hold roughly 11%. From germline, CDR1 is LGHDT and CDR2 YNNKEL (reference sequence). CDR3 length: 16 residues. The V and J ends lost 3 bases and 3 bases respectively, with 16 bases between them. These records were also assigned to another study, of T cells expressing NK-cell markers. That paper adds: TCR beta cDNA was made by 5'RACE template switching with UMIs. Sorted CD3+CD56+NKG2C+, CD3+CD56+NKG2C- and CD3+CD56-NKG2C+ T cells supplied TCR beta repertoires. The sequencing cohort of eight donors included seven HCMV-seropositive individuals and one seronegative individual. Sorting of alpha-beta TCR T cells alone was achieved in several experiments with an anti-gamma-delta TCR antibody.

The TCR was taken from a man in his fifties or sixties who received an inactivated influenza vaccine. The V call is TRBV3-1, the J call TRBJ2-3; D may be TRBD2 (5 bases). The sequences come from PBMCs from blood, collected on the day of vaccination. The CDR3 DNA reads TGTGCCAGCAGCCAGCATCGGGGTTTCGGAACAGATACGCAGTATTTT. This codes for CASSQHRGFGTDTQYF.